This T cell receptor beta chain was profiled in a study of blood T cell repertoires in COVID-19. Turning to the study itself: The United States, Italy and Spain supplied acute and convalescent COVID-19 samples. Sources were T cells, B-cell-depleted T cells, or PBMCs; the material itself was cDNA or gDNA.

This CDR3 comprises 15 residues. J gave up 0 bases and V 8 bases, and 6 bases lay outside the gene matches. The germline V gene has CDR1 LNHDA and CDR2 SQIVND (reference sequence). As processed by the authors: Amplifying reference gene primers gave estimates of nucleated cell counts. The method was immunoSEQ multiplex PCR; TCRdb's version includes in-frame clones alone and lacks a portion of them. The V and J calls and clone size are taken from that table; D and trimming were inferred from the DNA. The table shows 100,000 or so clones, with less than 85% occurring only once. This clone was seen only a few times.

Sequenced input: peripheral blood. This receptor was identified in a man between 65 and 85 years old with active or convalescent COVID-19. The chain couples TRBV19 to TRBJ1-1; 10 nucleotides align to TRBD1. In DNA form, the CDR3 reads TGTGCCAGTCGCTCGGGACAGGGGCTGAACACTGAAGCTTTCTTT. This encodes CASRSGQGLNTEAFF.